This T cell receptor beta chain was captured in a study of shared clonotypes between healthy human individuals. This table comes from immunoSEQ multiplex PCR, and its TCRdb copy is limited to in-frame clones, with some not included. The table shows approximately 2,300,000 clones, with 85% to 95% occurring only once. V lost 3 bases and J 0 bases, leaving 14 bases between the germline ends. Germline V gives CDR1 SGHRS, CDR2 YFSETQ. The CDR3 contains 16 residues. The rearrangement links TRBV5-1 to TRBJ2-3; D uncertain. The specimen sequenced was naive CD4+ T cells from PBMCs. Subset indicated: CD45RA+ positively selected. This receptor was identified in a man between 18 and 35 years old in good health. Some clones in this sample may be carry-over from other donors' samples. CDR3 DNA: TGCGCCAGCAGCTCAAAATACCGCCAGAGCACAGATACGCAGTATTTT. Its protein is CASSSKYRQSTDTQYF.